The rows below give T cell receptor beta chains drawn from one sample of a study of post-analysis software for immune sequencing data. TCRdb analysed the PCR reads with MiXCR anew, one entry per CDR3 protein. The sample has 350,000 to 500,000 distinct CDR3 sequences; about 40% are singletons. The sample consisted of blood. These receptors all stem from a girl aged 2 to 10 with multiple sclerosis. Each CDR3 is given with its conserved first and last residue. The order of the fields is CDR3 protein, J gene, V gene.

CASSLDVRASSYNEQFF TRBJ2-1 TRBV5-1
CASSWTLGSTETQYF TRBJ2-5 TRBV28
CASSLMGTSGDEQFF TRBJ2-1 TRBV7-3
CASSSTPGLAGTDEQFF TRBJ2-1 TRBV12-3/TRBV12-4
CASSPSGGFMVGTQYF TRBJ2-5 TRBV7-3
CASSLSRGQGEDGYTF TRBJ1-2 TRBV7-2
CSARDYQGRRDTQYF TRBJ2-3 TRBV20-1
CASSHGVGAEQFF TRBJ2-1 TRBV6-6
CASSLDGPGTYIGNTQYF TRBJ2-3 TRBV19
CASSPLAGAGDTQYF TRBJ2-3 TRBV14
CASGSGKEGNQPQHF TRBJ1-5 TRBV12-5
CATSSTIWGFEQYF TRBJ2-7 TRBV15
CASSQPRWGQGLLSSYNEQFF TRBJ2-1 TRBV4-1
CASSLVWGVDEQFF TRBJ2-1 TRBV11-2
CASSQVSGLNTEAFF TRBJ1-1 TRBV4-1
CASSQGTSASYGEQYF NA TRBV4-1
CASRQVGTLHF TRBJ1-6 TRBV6-2/TRBV6-3
CASSWDRDRSYEQYF TRBJ2-7 TRBV6-2/TRBV6-3
CASSVFLAGTFDEQFF TRBJ2-1 TRBV9
CSVAAAGDTQYF TRBJ2-3 TRBV29-1
CASSLRVLSGSSYNEQFF TRBJ2-1 TRBV12-3/TRBV12-4
CSASSRDSAFVGTGELFF TRBJ2-2 TRBV20-1